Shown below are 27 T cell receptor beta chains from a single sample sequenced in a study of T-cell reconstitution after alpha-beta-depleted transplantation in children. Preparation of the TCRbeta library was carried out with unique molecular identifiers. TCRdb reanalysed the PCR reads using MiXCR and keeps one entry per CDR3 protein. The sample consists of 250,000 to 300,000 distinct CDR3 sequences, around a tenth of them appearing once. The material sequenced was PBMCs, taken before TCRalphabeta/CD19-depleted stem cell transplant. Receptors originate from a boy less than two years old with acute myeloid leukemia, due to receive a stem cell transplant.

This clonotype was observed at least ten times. The CDR3 DNA reads as TGTGCCAGCAGCCGATACCAGATTGGGATTTACGAGCAGTACTTC. Encoded protein: CASSRYQIGIYEQYF. The chain recombines TRBV3-1 with TRBJ2-7; D uncertain. The CDR3 has 15 residues. Looked up from germline, CDR1 is LGHDT and CDR2 is YNNKEL (reference sequence). V was clipped by 4 bases and J by 4 bases, with 17 bases between them.

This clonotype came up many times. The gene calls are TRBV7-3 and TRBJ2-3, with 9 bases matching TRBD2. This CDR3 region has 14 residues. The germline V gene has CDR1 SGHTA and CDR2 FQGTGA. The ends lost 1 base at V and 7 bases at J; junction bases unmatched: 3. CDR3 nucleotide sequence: TGTGCCAGCAGCTTAAGTAGCGGGGGAAATACGCAGTATTTT. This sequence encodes CASSLSSGGNTQYF.

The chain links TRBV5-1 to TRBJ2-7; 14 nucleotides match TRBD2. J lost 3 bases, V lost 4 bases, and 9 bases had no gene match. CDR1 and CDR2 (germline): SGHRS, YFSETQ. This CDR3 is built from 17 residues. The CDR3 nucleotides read TGCGCCAGCAGCAAAGGACTAGCGGGGGGCGAGAACTACGAGCAGTACTTC. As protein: CASSKGLAGGENYEQYF.

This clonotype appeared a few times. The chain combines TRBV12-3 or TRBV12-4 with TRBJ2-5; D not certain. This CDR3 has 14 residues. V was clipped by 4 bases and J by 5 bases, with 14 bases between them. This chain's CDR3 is CASSSRVWKETQYF. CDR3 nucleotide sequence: TGTGCCAGCAGTTCTCGGGTCTGGAAGGAGACCCAGTACTTC.

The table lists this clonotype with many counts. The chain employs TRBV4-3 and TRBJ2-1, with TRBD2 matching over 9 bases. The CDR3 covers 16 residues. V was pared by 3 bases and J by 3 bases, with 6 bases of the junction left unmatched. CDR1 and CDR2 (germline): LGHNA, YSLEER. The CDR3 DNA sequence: TGCGCCAGCAGCCAGAGACTAGCGGAAATCTACAATGAGCAGTTCTTC. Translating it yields CASSQRLAEIYNEQFF.

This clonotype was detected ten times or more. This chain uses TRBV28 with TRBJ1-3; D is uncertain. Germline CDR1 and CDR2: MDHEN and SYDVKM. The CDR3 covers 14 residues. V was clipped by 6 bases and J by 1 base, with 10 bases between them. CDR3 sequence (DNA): TGTGCCAGCAGACAAGGGTTGTCTGGAAACACCATATATTTT. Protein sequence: CASRQGLSGNTIYF.

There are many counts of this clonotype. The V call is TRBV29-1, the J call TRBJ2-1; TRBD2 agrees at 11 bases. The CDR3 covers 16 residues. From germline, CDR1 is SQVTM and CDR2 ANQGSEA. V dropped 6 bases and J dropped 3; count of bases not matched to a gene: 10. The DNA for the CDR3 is TGCAGCGTGAAATCCCACGGGACTAGCGGCTACAATGAGCAGTTCTTC. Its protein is CSVKSHGTSGYNEQFF.

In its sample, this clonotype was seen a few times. Written as DNA, the CDR3 is TGTGCCACCAGTGATGTGGACAGGGCAGGGAATGAGCAGTTCTTC. Amino acids: CATSDVDRAGNEQFF. The rearrangement uses TRBV24-1 and TRBJ2-1, with TRBD1 identical over 8 bases. The junction had 7 bases not matched to a gene; V was cut back by 3 bases and J by 7 bases. The CDR3 is 15 residues long. Germline CDR1 is KGHDR and CDR2 is SFDVKD.

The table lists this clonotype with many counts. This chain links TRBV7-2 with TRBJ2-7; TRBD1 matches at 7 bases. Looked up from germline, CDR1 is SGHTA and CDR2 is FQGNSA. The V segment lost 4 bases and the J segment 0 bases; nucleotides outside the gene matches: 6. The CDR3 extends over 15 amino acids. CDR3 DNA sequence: TGTGCCAGCAGCTCCTACGACAGGGTCTCCTACGAGCAGTACTTC. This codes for CASSSYDRVSYEQYF. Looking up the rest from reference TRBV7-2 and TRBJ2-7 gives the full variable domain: GAGVSQSPSNKVTEKGKDVELRCDPISGHTALYWYRQSLGQGLEFLIYFQGNSAPDKSGLPSDRFSAERTGGSVSTLTIQRTQQEDSAVYLCASSSYDRVSYEQYFGPGTRLTVT.

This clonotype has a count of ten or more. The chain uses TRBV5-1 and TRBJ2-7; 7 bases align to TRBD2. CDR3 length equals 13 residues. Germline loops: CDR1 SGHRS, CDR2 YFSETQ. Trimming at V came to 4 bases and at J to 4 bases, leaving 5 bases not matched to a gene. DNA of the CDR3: TGCGCCAGCAGCCAACTAGCGCGGTACGAGCAGTACTTC. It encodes CASSQLARYEQYF.

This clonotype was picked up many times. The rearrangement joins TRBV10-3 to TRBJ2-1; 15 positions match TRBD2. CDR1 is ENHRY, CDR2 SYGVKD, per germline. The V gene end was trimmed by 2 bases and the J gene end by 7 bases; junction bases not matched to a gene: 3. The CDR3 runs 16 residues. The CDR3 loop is CAISEGTSGRWNEQFF. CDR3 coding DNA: TGTGCCATCAGTGAGGGGACTAGCGGGAGGTGGAATGAGCAGTTCTTC.

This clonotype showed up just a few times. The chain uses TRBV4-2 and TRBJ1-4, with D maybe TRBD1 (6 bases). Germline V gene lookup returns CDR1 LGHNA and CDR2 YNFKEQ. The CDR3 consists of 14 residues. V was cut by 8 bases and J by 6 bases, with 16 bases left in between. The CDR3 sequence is CASGITGMDEKLFF. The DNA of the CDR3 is TGTGCCAGCGGGATAACAGGGATGGATGAAAAACTGTTTTTT.

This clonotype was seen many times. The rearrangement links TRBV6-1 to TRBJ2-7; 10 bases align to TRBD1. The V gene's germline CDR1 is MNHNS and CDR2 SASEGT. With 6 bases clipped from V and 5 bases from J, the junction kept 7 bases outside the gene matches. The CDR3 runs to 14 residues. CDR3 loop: CASRKGTGVDEQYF. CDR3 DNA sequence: TGTGCCAGCAGGAAGGGGACAGGGGTGGACGAGCAGTACTTC.

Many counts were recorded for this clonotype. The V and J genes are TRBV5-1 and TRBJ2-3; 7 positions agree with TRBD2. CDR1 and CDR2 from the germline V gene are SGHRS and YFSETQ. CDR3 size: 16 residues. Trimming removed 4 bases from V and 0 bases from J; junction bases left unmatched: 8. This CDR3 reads CASSRTSSSSTDTQYF. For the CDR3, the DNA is TGCGCCAGCAGCCGGACTAGTTCATCTAGCACAGATACGCAGTATTTT.

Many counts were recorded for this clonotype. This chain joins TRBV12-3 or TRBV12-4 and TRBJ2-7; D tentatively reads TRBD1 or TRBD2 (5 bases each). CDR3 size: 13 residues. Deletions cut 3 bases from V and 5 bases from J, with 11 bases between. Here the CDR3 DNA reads TGTGCCAGCAGTTTTGGGGGAGTCAACGAGCAGTACTTC. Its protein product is CASSFGGVNEQYF.

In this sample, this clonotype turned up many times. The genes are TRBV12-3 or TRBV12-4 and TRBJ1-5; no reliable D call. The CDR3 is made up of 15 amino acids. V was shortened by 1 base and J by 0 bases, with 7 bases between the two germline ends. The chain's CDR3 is CASSLVGYSNQPQHF. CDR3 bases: TGTGCCAGCAGTTTAGTGGGATATAGCAATCAGCCCCAGCATTTT.

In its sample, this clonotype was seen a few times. The CDR3 DNA sequence: TGTGCCAGTAAAGGGCAGGGAGTAAAGGTCCACGAGCAGTACTTC. Translating gives CASKGQGVKVHEQYF. This chain connects TRBV19 to TRBJ2-7; either TRBD1 or TRBD2 may fit D (5 bases each). The CDR3 has 15 residues. Trimming left V 7 bases short and J 5 bases short, with 21 bases between. Germline V gene lookup returns CDR1 LNHDA and CDR2 SQIVND (reference sequence).

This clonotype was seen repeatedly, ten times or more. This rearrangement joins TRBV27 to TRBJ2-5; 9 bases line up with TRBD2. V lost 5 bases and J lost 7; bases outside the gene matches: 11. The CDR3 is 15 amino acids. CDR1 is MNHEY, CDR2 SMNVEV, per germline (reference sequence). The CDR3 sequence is CASSGLAGRGGTQYF. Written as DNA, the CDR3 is TGTGCCAGCAGTGGTCTAGCGGGGAGAGGTGGGACCCAGTACTTC.

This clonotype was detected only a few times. The CDR3 bases are TGCGCCAGCAGCCAAGACCCCTGGGGAGGGAACACCGGGGAGCTGTTTTTT. Its protein product is CASSQDPWGGNTGELFF. This chain joins TRBV4-3 and TRBJ2-2; D perhaps matches TRBD2 (6 bases). CDR1 and CDR2 (germline): LGHNA, YSLEER. CDR3 size: 17 residues. V was shortened by 0 bases and J by 1 base, with 12 bases between the two germline ends.

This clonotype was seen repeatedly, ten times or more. In DNA form, the CDR3 reads TGTGCTAGTGGTTTGGTACGACGGGGAACCTACGAGCAGTACTTC. It specifies CASGLVRRGTYEQYF. The chain uses TRBV12-5 and TRBJ2-7, with D possibly matching TRBD2 (5 bases). V was clipped by 0 bases and J by 2 bases, with 11 bases between them. Germline assignment: CDR1 LGHNT and CDR2 FRNRAP. The CDR3 is made up of 15 amino acids.

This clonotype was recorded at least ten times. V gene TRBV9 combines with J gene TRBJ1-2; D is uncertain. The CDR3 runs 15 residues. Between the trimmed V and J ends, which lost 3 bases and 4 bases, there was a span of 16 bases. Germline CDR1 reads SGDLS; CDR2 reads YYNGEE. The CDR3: CASSAEISLLYGYTF. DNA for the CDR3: TGTGCCAGCAGCGCCGAAATCAGCCTTCTCTATGGCTACACCTTC.

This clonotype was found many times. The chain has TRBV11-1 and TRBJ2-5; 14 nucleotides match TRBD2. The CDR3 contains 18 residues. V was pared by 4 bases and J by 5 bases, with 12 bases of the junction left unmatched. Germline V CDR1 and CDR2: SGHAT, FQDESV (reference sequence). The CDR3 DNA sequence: TGTGCCAGCAGCTCGGCTCCGGGGACTAGCGGGAGTTTCGAGACCCAGTACTTC. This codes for CASSSAPGTSGSFETQYF.

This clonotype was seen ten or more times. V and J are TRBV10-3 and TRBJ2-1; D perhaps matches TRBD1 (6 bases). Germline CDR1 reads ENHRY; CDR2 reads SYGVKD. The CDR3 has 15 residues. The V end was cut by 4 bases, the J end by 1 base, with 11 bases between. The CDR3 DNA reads TGTGCCATCAGTGGCCGGACAGTTTCCTACAATGAGCAGTTCTTC. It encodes CAISGRTVSYNEQFF.

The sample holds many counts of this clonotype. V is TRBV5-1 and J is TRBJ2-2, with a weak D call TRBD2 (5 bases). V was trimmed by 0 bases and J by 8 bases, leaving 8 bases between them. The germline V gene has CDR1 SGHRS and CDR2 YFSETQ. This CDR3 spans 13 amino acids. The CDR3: CASSLVEAGELFF. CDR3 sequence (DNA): TGCGCCAGCAGCTTGGTGGAGGCTGGGGAGCTGTTTTTT. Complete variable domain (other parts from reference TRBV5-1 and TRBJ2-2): KAGVTQTPRYLIKTRGQQVTLSCSPISGHRSVSWYQQTPGQGLQFLFEYFSETQRNKGNFPGRFSGRQFSNSRSEMNVSTLELGDSALYLCASSLVEAGELFFGEGSRLTVL.

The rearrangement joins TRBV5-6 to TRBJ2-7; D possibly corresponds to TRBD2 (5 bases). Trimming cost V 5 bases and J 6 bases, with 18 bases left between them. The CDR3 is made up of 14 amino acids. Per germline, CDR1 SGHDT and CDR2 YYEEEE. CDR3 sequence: CASRGFAGVLEQYF. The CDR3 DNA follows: TGTGCCAGCAGGGGGTTTGCGGGTGTTCTCGAGCAGTACTTC.

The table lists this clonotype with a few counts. The CDR3 DNA follows: TGTGCCACCGGACAGTTCCAAGAGACCCAGTACTTC. Its protein is CATGQFQETQYF. The rearrangement links TRBV19 to TRBJ2-5; tentative D call: TRBD1 (6 bases). Germline values: CDR1 LNHDA, CDR2 SQIVND (reference sequence). Trimming took off 10 bases at V and 1 base at J, with 10 bases between the two ends. The CDR3 extends over 12 amino acids.

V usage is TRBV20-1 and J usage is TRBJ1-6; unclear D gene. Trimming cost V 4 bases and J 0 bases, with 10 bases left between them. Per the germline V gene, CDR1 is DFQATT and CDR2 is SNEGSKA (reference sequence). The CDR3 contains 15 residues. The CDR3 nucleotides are TGCAGTGCTATTAGGGAAAGCTCCTATAATTCACCCCTCCACTTT. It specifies CSAIRESSYNSPLHF.